The 27 T cell receptor beta chains listed next were all sequenced from one sample in a study of blood T cell repertoires in COVID-19. Some clones are missing from TCRdb's copy, which holds only in-frame ones; the method was immunoSEQ multiplex PCR. The sample shows about 80,000 clones, almost 85% of them seen only once. Sequencing used peripheral blood. All receptors derive from a man older than 75 with acute or convalescent COVID-19.

The chain carries TRBV11-2 and TRBJ1-2; D call uncertain. V was shortened by 1 base and J by 3 bases, with 12 bases between the two germline ends. The CDR3 totals 15 residues. Germline CDR1 and CDR2: SGHAT and FQNNGV. CDR3 protein: CASSLGERQYYGYTF. CDR3 DNA: TGTGCCAGCAGCTTAGGAGAGCGTCAGTACTATGGCTACACCTTC.

The chain links TRBV6-5 to TRBJ2-2; TRBD2 is a possible D gene (5 bases). The CDR3 sequence is 13 residues long. Per germline, CDR1 MNHEY and CDR2 SVGAGI. V lost 7 bases, J lost 6 bases, and 12 bases lay in between. The DNA of the CDR3 is TGTGCCAGCACGTTGAGGGTATCCGGGGAGCTGTTTTTT. Translation: CASTLRVSGELFF.

The chain recombines TRBV6-5 with TRBJ2-3, with D possibly matching TRBD2 (5 bases). Trimming removed 8 bases at V and 6 bases at J, with 18 bases between. CDR1 is MNHEY, CDR2 SVGAGI, per germline. The CDR3 loop spans 14 amino acids. The CDR3 region has the DNA TGTGCCAGCGGGCGTGGACCTGGCGGGGATACGCAGTATTTT. Its protein product is CASGRGPGGDTQYF.

The chain links TRBV5-5 to TRBJ2-7; weak D call: TRBD1 (6 bases). The V gene's germline CDR1 is SGHKS and CDR2 YYEKEE (reference sequence). The CDR3 is made up of 15 amino acids. With 4 bases removed from V and 4 bases from J, the gap between germline ends came to 18 bases. The CDR3 DNA follows: TGTGCCAGCAGCCCCGCCCCAGGGGCTCAATACGAGCAGTACTTC. This translates into CASSPAPGAQYEQYF.

The genes are TRBV30 and TRBJ2-7; 8 positions agree with TRBD1. This CDR3 is 14 amino acids long. V shed 7 bases, J shed 5 bases, and the junction held 13 bases outside the gene matches. Per germline, CDR1 GTSNPN and CDR2 SVGIG (reference sequence). This CDR3 is CASSLGQGKHEQYF. DNA of the CDR3: TGTGCCTCATCCCTCGGACAGGGTAAACACGAGCAGTACTTC. The entire variable domain, with the rest obtained from reference TRBV30 and TRBJ2-7, is as follows: SQTIHQWPATLVQPVGSPLSLECTVEGTSNPNLYWYRQAAGRGLQLLFYSVGIGQISSEVPQNLSASRPQDRQFILSSKKLLLSDSGFYLCASSLGQGKHEQYFGPGTRLTVT.

This chain uses TRBV11-2 with TRBJ2-3; 12 bases map to TRBD2. The CDR3 consists of 18 residues. Germline trimming cut 3 bases from V and 5 bases from J; bases unmatched to any gene: 12. Looked up from germline, CDR1 is SGHAT and CDR2 is FQNNGV. Here the CDR3 DNA reads TGTGCCAGCAGCTTCTTAATCGCTAGCGGGGGGGTAATAGATACGCAGTATTTT. It encodes CASSFLIASGGVIDTQYF.

The CDR3 bases are TGTGCCAGCAGCAAAGGGGCAGGGTGCTATGGCTACACCTTC. This codes for CASSKGAGCYGYTF. This sequence joins TRBV21-1 and TRBJ1-2; TRBD1, the D gene given by the table, was not confirmed from the DNA. TRBV21-1 is assigned pseudogene status. This CDR3 has 14 amino acids.

The rearrangement links TRBV27 to TRBJ1-6, with D uncertain. The V and J ends lost 5 bases and 14 bases respectively, with 22 bases between them. Germline V gene sequence: CDR1 MNHEY, CDR2 SMNVEV (reference sequence). The CDR3 runs 15 residues. DNA for the CDR3: TGTGCCAGCAGTCCCCAGAGGGTCTTTTTTCCGACCCTCCACTTT. This codes for CASSPQRVFFPTLHF.

V usage is TRBV30 and J usage is TRBJ2-1; 7 nucleotides agree with TRBD2. Germline CDR1 reads GTSNPN; CDR2 reads SVGIG (reference sequence). This CDR3 comprises 12 residues. The V gene end was trimmed by 1 base and the J gene end by 7 bases; junction bases not matched to a gene: 1. Here the CDR3 reads CAWSGGGNEQFF. In DNA, the CDR3 is TGTGCCTGGAGTGGGGGAGGGAATGAGCAGTTCTTC.

The chain carries TRBV30 and TRBJ1-6, with 9 bases identical to TRBD1. Germline-derived CDR1 and CDR2 are GTSNPN and SVGIG (reference sequence). The CDR3 consists of 16 residues. With V trimmed by 4 bases and J by 11 bases, 15 bases remained unmatched. The DNA of the CDR3 is TGTGCCTGGATCGACAAGGGACAGGGAAGGACTGCACCCCTCCACTTT. Protein: CAWIDKGQGRTAPLHF.

The chain has TRBV18 and TRBJ1-1, with 7 nucleotides matching TRBD1. V was pared by 4 bases and J by 1 base, with 12 bases of the junction left unmatched. Germline lookup yields CDR1 KGHSH and CDR2 LQKENI. This CDR3 is 17 amino acids long. CDR3 sequence (DNA): TGTGCCAGCTCACTGATCTCACCGGACAGGTCGAACACTGAAGCTTTCTTT. Protein: CASSLISPDRSNTEAFF.

The rearrangement links TRBV2 to TRBJ1-4, with TRBD1 matching over 8 bases. The CDR3 is made up of 13 amino acids. V was pared by 6 bases and J by 8 bases, with 5 bases of the junction left unmatched. Per germline, CDR1 SNHLY and CDR2 FYNNEI. The CDR3 protein is CASRVDRVEKLFF. CDR3 coding DNA: TGTGCCAGCAGGGTGGACAGGGTCGAAAAACTGTTTTTT.

This clone was seen more than once but under ten times. The genes are TRBV19 and TRBJ1-1; D possibly corresponds to TRBD1 (6 bases). V lost 5 bases and J lost 4, with 14 bases in between. Germline values: CDR1 LNHDA, CDR2 SQIVND (reference sequence). The CDR3 consists of 14 residues. CDR3: CASSVRGGGTEAFF. CDR3 in DNA: TGTGCCAGTAGTGTCAGGGGTGGGGGCACTGAAGCTTTCTTT.

V usage is TRBV7-8 and J usage is TRBJ1-6, with D perhaps TRBD1 (6 bases). Germline V gene lookup returns CDR1 SGHVS and CDR2 FQNEAQ. V dropped 1 base and J dropped 4 bases, with 17 bases sitting between them. This CDR3 has 18 amino acids. The CDR3 sequence is CASSLEGVSFLYNSPLHF. The CDR3 DNA is TGTGCCAGCAGCTTAGAGGGGGTTTCGTTCCTATATAATTCACCCCTCCACTTT. The whole variable domain, remainder taken from reference TRBV7-8 and TRBJ1-6, is GAGVSQSPRYKVAKRGQDVALRCDPISGHVSLFWYQQALGQGPEFLTYFQNEAQLDKSGLPSDRFFAERPEGSVSTLKIQRTQQEDSAVYLCASSLEGVSFLYNSPLHFGNGTRLTVT.

V usage is TRBV6-5 and J usage is TRBJ1-6; 8 bases line up with TRBD1. The CDR3 runs 14 residues. J was trimmed by 7 bases and V by 8 bases; bases with no gene match: 7. CDR1 is MNHEY and CDR2 is SVGAGI in the germline V gene. The CDR3 DNA is TGTGCCAGCCGGACAGGGATCGGGAATTCACCCCTCCACTTT. Amino acid sequence: CASRTGIGNSPLHF.

The chain uses TRBV6-5 and TRBJ2-7; 16 bases are a match to TRBD2. CDR3 length: 15 amino acids. CDR1 MNHEY and CDR2 SVGAGI come from the germline V gene. The junction had 3 bases not matched to a gene; V was cut back by 7 bases and J by 3 bases. The DNA of the CDR3 is TGTGCCAGCACCGGGACTAGCGGGGGGGGCTACGAGCAGTACTTC. It specifies CASTGTSGGGYEQYF.

The CDR3 is CASSQWTGDYEQYF. The CDR3 DNA reads as TGTGCCAGCAGCCAGTGGACAGGGGACTACGAGCAGTACTTC. The chain combines TRBV7-3 with TRBJ2-7; 9 bases fit TRBD1. From germline, CDR1 is SGHTA and CDR2 FQGTGA. The CDR3 has 14 amino acids. V lost 5 bases, J lost 3 bases, and 5 bases stayed unmatched.

The rearrangement uses TRBV6-5 and TRBJ2-1, with TRBD2 matching over 7 bases. The V segment lost 2 bases and the J segment 3 bases; nucleotides outside the gene matches: 7. Germline loops: CDR1 MNHEY, CDR2 SVGAGI. The CDR3 has 16 residues. This CDR3 reads CASSYDGLADYNEQFF. The CDR3 DNA reads as TGTGCCAGCAGTTACGACGGTCTAGCGGACTACAATGAGCAGTTCTTC.

This clone was detected only once. This chain links TRBV3-1 (or the pseudogene TRBV3-2) with TRBJ1-2; perhaps TRBD1 as D (5 bases). V dropped 4 bases and J dropped 8 bases, with 17 bases sitting between them. The CDR3 is 14 amino acids. Looked up from germline, CDR1 is LGHDT and CDR2 is YNNKEL (reference sequence). CDR3 residues: CASSPRGHVGGYTF. Here the CDR3 DNA reads TGTGCCAGCAGCCCACGCGGACACGTAGGAGGCTACACCTTC.

This chain joins TRBV2 and TRBJ1-2; 7 nucleotides align to TRBD1. The junction had 9 bases not matched to a gene; V was cut back by 8 bases and J by 0 bases. In germline, CDR1 is SNHLY, CDR2 FYNNEI. This CDR3 has 15 residues. CDR3 sequence (DNA): TGTGCCAGCCGCCATCCGGGACAGACTAACTATGGCTACACCTTC. Its translation: CASRHPGQTNYGYTF.

This CDR3 is CSVKQGSTNEKLFF. The CDR3 DNA reads as TGCAGCGTTAAACAGGGGTCCACTAATGAAAAACTGTTTTTT. The chain joins TRBV29-1 to TRBJ1-4, with TRBD1 identical over 7 bases. This CDR3 has 14 residues. J gave up 2 bases and V 5 bases, and 5 bases lay outside the gene matches. Germline-derived CDR1 and CDR2 are SQVTM and ANQGSEA. The full variable domain, its missing parts supplied by reference TRBV29-1 and TRBJ1-4, is SAVISQKPSRDICQRGTSLTIQCQVDSQVTMMFWYRQQPGQSLTLIATANQGSEATYESGFVIDKFPISRPNLTFSTLTVSNMSPEDSSIYLCSVKQGSTNEKLFFGSGTQLSVL.

The chain couples TRBV6-5 to TRBJ1-1, with D unclear. The germline CDR1 and CDR2 sequences are MNHEY and SVGAGI. The V and J ends lost 6 bases and 2 bases respectively, with 4 bases between them. There are 11 residues in the CDR3. For the CDR3, the DNA is TGTGCCAGCAGAACAAACACTGAAGCTTTCTTT. Its translation is CASRTNTEAFF.

This clone was detected only once. The J gene is TRBJ2-2, the V gene TRBV5-1; D is possibly TRBD2 (6 bases). Germline V gene lookup returns CDR1 SGHRS and CDR2 YFSETQ. This CDR3 is 16 amino acids long. V was trimmed by 2 bases and J by 2 bases, leaving 13 bases between them. Written as DNA, the CDR3 is TGCGCCAGCAGCTTAAGCGGGCAGGGAAACACCGGGGAGCTGTTTTTT. Its translation: CASSLSGQGNTGELFF.

This clone was observed once. The chain recombines TRBV5-1 with TRBJ2-3; TRBD1 aligns across 9 bases. CDR3 length equals 15 residues. Germline CDR1 and CDR2: SGHRS and YFSETQ. J lost 3 bases, V lost 0 bases, and 2 bases had no gene match. CDR3 nucleotides: TGCGCCAGCAGCTTGGCGGGACAGGGAACAGATACGCAGTATTTT. Amino acids: CASSLAGQGTDTQYF.

The V gene is TRBV10-1, the J gene TRBJ2-1, with 9 bases lining up with TRBD1. CDR3 size: 15 residues. V shed 2 bases, J shed 7 bases, and the junction held 6 bases outside the gene matches. Germline V gene sequence: CDR1 WNHNN, CDR2 SYGVQD (reference sequence). The CDR3 loop reads CASSEVGQGQNEQFF. The CDR3 DNA sequence: TGCGCCAGCAGTGAGGTGGGACAGGGACAAAATGAGCAGTTCTTC.

This clone was detected only once. V is TRBV5-8 and J is TRBJ1-4; TRBD1 aligns across 10 bases. Germline assignment: CDR1 SGHTS and CDR2 YDEGEE. This CDR3 spans 15 amino acids. V gave up 4 bases and J gave up 6 bases; unmatched junction bases: 6. This CDR3 reads CASSPGDRGYEKLFF. CDR3 DNA sequence: TGTGCCAGCAGCCCTGGGGACAGGGGATATGAAAAACTGTTTTTT.

The chain is built from TRBV11-3 and TRBJ1-1, with D hard to call. Germline CDR1 SGHNT, CDR2 YENEEA. V was clipped by 4 bases and J by 7 bases, with 10 bases between them. This CDR3 is built from 12 residues. The DNA for the CDR3 is TGTGCCAGCAGCTCCCCGCCGGGTGAAGCTTTCTTT. It is translated as CASSSPPGEAFF.